Listed below are T cell receptor beta chains from one sample, sequenced in a study of early T cells in non-severe SARS-CoV-2 infection. In TCRdb, the 5' RACE reads were re-called with MiXCR into one record per CDR3 protein. The sample lists 70,000 to 85,000 distinct CDR3 sequences; 12% were seen once. The sample was whole blood. The receptors shown here come from an adult who was a healthcare worker with PCR-confirmed SARS-CoV-2 infection or an uninfected control (not recorded which). The CDR3 runs from the conserved cysteine through the conserved F or W. Rows give clone size only sometimes, using once, few, many, or a class for an expanded clone.

V: TRBV5-1; size: .; CDR3: CASSTGTQGTYEQYF
V: TRBV7-8; size: .; CDR3: CASSLDSRLTKAFF
V: TRBV10-3; size: few; CDR3: CAIQGLAGGLGEQFF
V: TRBV7-2; size: many; CDR3: CASSLEGQGHNEQFF
V: TRBV24-1; size: many; CDR3: CATSDQTGAYNEQFF
V: TRBV5-1; size: .; CDR3: CASSSETGDGYTF
V: TRBV19; size: few; CDR3: CASVSIAGAADTQYF
V: TRBV4-1; size: .; CDR3: CASSPRMGTEAFF
V: TRBV10-3; size: many; CDR3: CAISESDEGVSGELFF
V: TRBV12-5; size: few; CDR3: CASRNESSTDTQYF
V: TRBV21-1; size: many; CDR3: CASRSAGGYSYNEQFF
V: TRBV27; size: few; CDR3: CASTPGTSGSRVDTQYF
V: TRBV4-1; size: few; CDR3: CASSQHAFSDRVYEQYF
V: TRBV12-3/TRBV12-4; size: few; CDR3: CASSLDRITLARWDTGELFF
V: TRBV7-6; size: .; CDR3: CASSPGVGNTDTQYF
V: TRBV29-1; size: .; CDR3: CSVDRGNTGELFF
V: TRBV25-1; size: few; CDR3: CASSDGLTGEEQYF
V: TRBV7-8; size: few; CDR3: CASSLSARSSYNEQFF
V: TRBV29-1; size: .; CDR3: CSVEPDPTDTQYF
V: TRBV7-2; size: few; CDR3: CASSLLGNYGYTF
V: TRBV30; size: .; CDR3: CAWSVNEQFF
V: TRBV7-2; size: many; CDR3: CASSPHARLAGGYEQYF
V: TRBV29-1; size: many; CDR3: CSVERDRGYEQYF
V: TRBV20-1; size: .; CDR3: CSARDPAGAYEQYF
V: TRBV5-5; size: many; CDR3: CASSRLTDTQYF
V: TRBV6-2/TRBV6-3; size: .; CDR3: CASSQSRPNYGYTF
V: TRBV3-1; size: .; CDR3: CASSQWTGGFIETQYF
V: TRBV12-3/TRBV12-4; size: few; CDR3: CASRPERGRNSPLHF
V: TRBV18; size: many; CDR3: CASSPGRERNSPLHF
V: TRBV20-1; size: many; CDR3: CSARPHRGLSTEAFF
V: TRBV6-2/TRBV6-3; size: .; CDR3: CASSYGVEQYF
V: TRBV2; size: .; CDR3: CASSESLAGGYNEQFF
V: TRBV5-1; size: few; CDR3: CASSLRASTDTQYF
V: TRBV10-2; size: .; CDR3: CASGRQRDQPQHF
V: TRBV6-6; size: many; CDR3: CASSYELAGTTDTQYF
V: TRBV27; size: few; CDR3: CASSQFRTGNQPQHF
V: TRBV18; size: few; CDR3: CASSPMTGRGHEQFF
V: TRBV12-1; size: .; CDR3: CASSFAQGRAVVNTGELFF
V: TRBV5-6; size: few; CDR3: CASSLAASGWEETQYF
V: TRBV11-2; size: many; CDR3: CASSLKLAETGELFF
V: TRBV7-2; size: .; CDR3: CASSSRLAGGQYF
V: TRBV20-1; size: many; CDR3: CSARFLDGEQYF
V: TRBV7-9; size: few; CDR3: CASSPGQGLKETQYF
V: TRBV10-3; size: few; CDR3: CAISGGSRLILYTF
V: TRBV9; size: few; CDR3: CASSVGFSGANVLTF
V: TRBV5-1; size: few; CDR3: CACSGSGSVYNEQFF
V: TRBV9; size: many; CDR3: CASSSRDRFFGNTIYF